This is a list of T cell receptor beta chains from one sample in a study of blood T cells in healthy people across ages. TCRdb recomputed calls from the 5' RACE reads with MiXCR, one row per CDR3 protein. The sample includes hundreds of thousands of distinct CDR3 sequences, less than 45% of them seen just once. Sequenced input: blood. The receptor source for this set is a man older than 75 in good health. Each CDR3 is given with its conserved first and last residue. D genes are given only for firm matches. Some rows have no size entry. The others give once, few or many, or a class for an expanded clone.

>TRBD2|few|TRBV5-5|TRBJ2-7
CASSKTSAYNEQYF
TGTGCCAGCAGCAAGACTAGCGCTTACAATGAGCAGTACTTC
>NA|many|TRBV7-2|TRBJ2-7
CASSFGGLDYEQYF
TGTGCCAGCAGCTTTGGGGGACTTGACTACGAGCAGTACTTC
>TRBD2|NA|TRBV4-2|TRBJ2-3
CASSQVGGSGRVDTQYF
TGTGCCAGCAGCCAAGTAGGAGGTAGCGGGAGGGTAGATACGCAGTATTTT
>NA|NA|TRBV12-3/TRBV12-4|TRBJ2-3
CASSFRGSTDTQYF
TGTGCCAGCAGTTTTAGGGGGTCCACAGATACGCAGTATTTT
>NA|once|TRBV7-2|TRBJ2-3
CASSLVGAADTQYF
TGTGCCAGCAGCTTAGTTGGAGCTGCAGATACGCAGTATTTT
>TRBD2|NA|TRBV10-3|TRBJ2-3
CAISPGLATTDTQYF
TGTGCCATCAGCCCGGGACTAGCGACAACAGATACGCAGTATTTT
>NA|NA|TRBV6-5|TRBJ2-7
CATRDIVQGSYEQYF
TGTGCCACCCGGGACATTGTACAGGGATCCTACGAGCAGTACTTC
>NA|NA|TRBV20-1|TRBJ1-2
CSASQGTNYGYTF
TGCAGTGCTAGTCAGGGGACCAACTATGGCTACACCTTC
>TRBD2|few|TRBV4-3|TRBJ2-1
CASSQDPIAGWNEQFF
TGCGCCAGCAGCCAAGATCCAATAGCGGGGTGGAATGAGCAGTTCTTC
>NA|NA|TRBV6-2/TRBV6-3|TRBJ2-3
CASKRGDRSTDTQYF
TGTGCCAGCAAACGGGGGGACAGAAGCACAGATACGCAGTATTTT
>TRBD2|many|TRBV10-3|TRBJ2-1
CAISEILAGDNEQFF
TGTGCCATCAGTGAGATATTAGCGGGAGACAATGAGCAGTTCTTC
>TRBD1|few|TRBV12-3/TRBV12-4|TRBJ2-6
CASSSRQGAGANVLTF
TGTGCCAGCAGTTCAAGACAGGGGGCTGGGGCCAACGTCCTGACTTTC
>NA|NA|TRBV7-2|TRBJ2-7
CASSLDSARTYEQYF
TGTGCCAGCAGCTTAGATTCGGCCCGGACCTACGAGCAGTACTTC
>NA|few|TRBV15|TRBJ2-1
CATTSTRSENEQFF
TGTGCCACCACCTCAACCAGGTCAGAGAATGAGCAGTTCTTC
>NA|few|TRBV27|TRBJ2-6
CASSSPGAGANVLTF
TGTGCCAGCAGCTCCCCGGGAGCTGGGGCCAACGTCCTGACTTTC
>NA|few|TRBV7-9|TRBJ2-5
CASSLDAVGVPSQETQYF
TGTGCCAGCAGCTTAGATGCGGTGGGGGTACCATCCCAAGAGACCCAGTACTTC
>NA|NA|TRBV20-1|TRBJ1-1
CSARGPYEAFF
TGCAGTGCTCGAGGACCCTATGAGGCTTTCTTT
>NA|NA|TRBV6-2/TRBV6-3|TRBJ2-1
CASNGGGYEQFF
TGTGCCAGCAACGGGGGCGGCTACGAGCAGTTCTTC
>NA|NA|TRBV12-3/TRBV12-4|TRBJ1-5
CASSLVGDGQPQHF
TGTGCCAGCAGTTTAGTAGGGGACGGGCAGCCCCAGCATTTT
>NA|NA|TRBV7-2|TRBJ2-3
CTSSLGARGTDTQYF
TGTACCAGCAGCTTAGGGGCGCGGGGCACAGATACGCAGTATTTT
>TRBD2|many|TRBV10-3|TRBJ2-1
CAMGTSSYNEQFF
TGTGCCATGGGGACTAGCTCCTACAATGAGCAGTTCTTC
>NA|NA|TRBV20-1|TRBJ2-5
CSAPTWTTLPQETQYF
TGCAGTGCTCCTACATGGACAACACTTCCTCAAGAGACCCAGTACTTC
>NA|few|TRBV28|TRBJ1-4
CASTPRGEKLFF
TGTGCCAGCACCCCGAGGGGAGAAAAACTGTTTTTT
>NA|NA|TRBV20-1|TRBJ2-7
CSARDGGLRSSYEQYF
TGCAGTGCTAGAGATGGGGGACTCCGGAGCTCCTACGAGCAGTACTTC
>TRBD2|NA|TRBV18|TRBJ2-1
CASSPTGGGNNEQFF
TGTGCCAGCTCACCGACGGGGGGAGGGAACAATGAGCAGTTCTTC
>NA|NA|TRBV29-1|TRBJ1-4
CSVQVGATNEKLFF
TGCAGCGTTCAGGTGGGGGCAACTAATGAAAAACTGTTTTTT
>TRBD2|few|TRBV6-5|TRBJ2-7
CASSPISGLTYEQYF
TGTGCCAGCAGCCCAATTAGCGGGCTAACCTACGAGCAGTACTTC
>NA|few|TRBV7-2|TRBJ2-7
CASSSRTRKYEQYF
TGTGCCAGCAGCTCAAGGACGAGGAAATACGAGCAGTACTTC
>NA|few|TRBV4-2|TRBJ1-6
CASSQEAGGTNSPLHF
TGTGCCAGCAGCCAAGAAGCGGGGGGCACGAATTCACCCCTCCACTTT
>NA|few|TRBV7-2|TRBJ1-2
CASSFPGTGGYTF
TGTGCCAGCAGCTTCCCCGGGACGGGTGGCTACACCTTC
>NA|NA|TRBV7-3|TRBJ2-6
CASSLRTPGANVLTF
TGTGCCAGCAGCTTACGCACTCCTGGGGCCAACGTCCTGACTTTC
>NA|NA|TRBV6-6|TRBJ2-7
CAIQGISSYEQYF
TGTGCCATCCAAGGAATAAGCTCCTACGAGCAGTACTTC
>TRBD2|few|TRBV6-2/TRBV6-3|TRBJ2-7
CASSPTGLAGAVSGYEQYF
TGTGCCAGCAGCCCTACAGGACTAGCGGGAGCCGTTTCGGGGTATGAGCAGTACTTC
>TRBD1|NA|TRBV7-9|TRBJ1-2
CASSSPGTGDRNYGYTF
TGTGCCAGCAGCTCCCCCGGGACAGGGGACCGAAACTATGGCTACACCTTC
>TRBD1|NA|TRBV6-2/TRBV6-3|TRBJ1-5
CASRGDRGSNQPQHF
TGTGCCAGCAGAGGGGACAGGGGAAGCAATCAGCCCCAGCATTTT
>TRBD1|NA|TRBV20-1|TRBJ2-7
CSARQGADNEQYF
TGCAGTGCCAGACAGGGGGCGGACAATGAGCAGTACTTC
>NA|NA|TRBV15|TRBJ2-7
CATSRERGYSYEQYF
TGTGCCACCAGCAGGGAACGAGGTTACTCCTACGAGCAGTACTTC
>NA|NA|TRBV20-1|TRBJ2-1
CSAVVYNEQFF
TGCAGTGCGGTGGTCTACAATGAGCAGTTCTTC
>NA|NA|TRBV20-1|TRBJ2-2
CSASVTRENGELFF
TGCAGTGCTAGTGTGACTAGGGAGAACGGGGAGCTGTTTTTT
>NA|NA|TRBV7-9|TRBJ2-7
CASSPIPYNEQYF
TGTGCCAGCAGCCCCATCCCCTACAATGAGCAGTACTTC
>NA|many|TRBV7-2|TRBJ2-3
CASSLGDGGDTQYF
TGTGCCAGCAGCTTAGGGGACGGAGGCGATACGCAGTATTTT
>NA|NA|TRBV11-1|TRBJ2-1
CASSSFTGGGSYNEQFF
TGTGCCAGCAGCTCCTTCACAGGGGGGGGGAGCTACAATGAGCAGTTCTTC
>NA|few|TRBV7-2|TRBJ2-1
CASSLGADISGNSYNEQFF
TGTGCCAGCAGCTTAGGCGCTGACATAAGCGGAAACTCCTACAATGAGCAGTTCTTC
>NA|NA|TRBV5-5|TRBJ1-1
CASSLAGHGTEAFF
TGTGCCAGCAGCTTGGCGGGTCACGGCACTGAAGCTTTCTTT
>TRBD1|NA|TRBV4-1|TRBJ2-2
CASSPRTGGHLNTGELFF
TGCGCCAGCAGCCCCCGGACAGGGGGTCACCTAAACACCGGGGAGCTGTTTTTT
>NA|few|TRBV5-4|TRBJ2-1
CASSVRGGGNEQFF
TGTGCCAGCAGCGTCCGAGGGGGGGGCAATGAGCAGTTCTTC
>TRBD2|few|TRBV20-1|TRBJ2-1
CSAPSGTNEQFF
TGCAGTGCCCCTAGCGGGACTAATGAGCAGTTCTTC
>NA|NA|TRBV20-1|TRBJ2-3
CSAIPTDTQYF
TGCAGTGCTATCCCTACGGATACGCAGTATTTT
>NA|NA|TRBV3-1|TRBJ1-2
CASSQGRTANGYTF
TGTGCCAGCAGCCAGGGTCGGACAGCGAATGGCTACACCTTC
>NA|few|TRBV4-2|TRBJ2-3
CASSQGQRRGVSTDTQYF
TGTGCCAGCAGCCAAGGGCAAAGGCGCGGGGTGAGCACAGATACGCAGTATTTT
>NA|NA|TRBV12-5|TRBJ2-1
CASGLVLGSINEQFF
TGTGCTAGTGGTTTGGTACTGGGAAGTATCAATGAGCAGTTCTTC
>TRBD2|NA|TRBV5-5|TRBJ2-5
CASSLAVPGLAGQETQYF
TGTGCCAGCAGCTTGGCTGTTCCGGGACTAGCGGGACAAGAGACCCAGTACTTC
>NA|many|TRBV27|TRBJ2-7
CASSHAPYEQYF
TGTGCCAGCAGTCACGCGCCTTACGAGCAGTACTTC
>TRBD1|NA|TRBV5-1|TRBJ1-1
CASSGRQGSTEAFF
TGCGCCAGCAGCGGGCGACAGGGGAGTACTGAAGCTTTCTTT
>TRBD1|NA|TRBV7-3|TRBJ2-3
CASSQGQGITDTQYF
TGTGCCAGCAGCCAAGGACAGGGTATAACAGATACGCAGTATTTT
>NA|NA|TRBV20-1|TRBJ2-5
CSSKPPKGPRETQYF
TGCAGTTCCAAACCCCCGAAGGGGCCCCGGGAGACCCAGTACTTC
>TRBD1|once|TRBV5-1|TRBJ2-3
CASSYDRDRSSDTQYF
TGCGCCAGCAGCTACGACCGGGACAGGAGCTCAGATACGCAGTATTTT
>TRBD1|NA|TRBV6-2/TRBV6-3|TRBJ1-5
CASSYSVGQGSRQPQHF
TGTGCCAGCAGTTACTCAGTGGGACAGGGGTCGCGTCAGCCCCAGCATTTT
>NA|NA|TRBV12-3/TRBV12-4|TRBJ1-1
CASSLAAGANTEAFF
TGTGCCAGCAGTTTAGCCGCGGGTGCGAACACTGAAGCTTTCTTT